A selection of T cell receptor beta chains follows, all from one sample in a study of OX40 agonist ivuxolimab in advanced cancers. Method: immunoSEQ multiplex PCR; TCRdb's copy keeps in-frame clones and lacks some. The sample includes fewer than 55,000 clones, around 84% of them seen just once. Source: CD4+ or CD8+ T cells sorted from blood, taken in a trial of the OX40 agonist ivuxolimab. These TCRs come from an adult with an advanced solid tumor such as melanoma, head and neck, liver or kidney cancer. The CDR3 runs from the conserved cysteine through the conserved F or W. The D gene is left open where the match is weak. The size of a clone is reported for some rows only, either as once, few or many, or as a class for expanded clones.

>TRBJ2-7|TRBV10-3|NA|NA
CASNSGLSSYEQYF
TGTGCCTCCAATAGCGGCCTAAGCTCCTACGAGCAGTACTTC
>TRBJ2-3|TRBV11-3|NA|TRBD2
CASSLGSGSHTQYF
TGTGCCAGCAGCTTAGGTAGCGGGAGTCATACGCAGTATTTT
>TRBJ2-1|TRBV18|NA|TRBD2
CASSPPTSGGNEQFF
TGTGCCAGCTCACCACCTACCTCGGGGGGCAATGAGCAGTTCTTC
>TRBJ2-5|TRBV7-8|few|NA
CASSGEAVQETQYF
TGTGCCAGCAGCGGGGAGGCAGTCCAAGAGACCCAGTACTTC
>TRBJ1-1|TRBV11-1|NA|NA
CASSPKGVTLRRAFF
TGTGCCAGCAGCCCGAAGGGGGTCACGCTCAGAAGGGCTTTCTTT
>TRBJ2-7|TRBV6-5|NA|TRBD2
CASRLAGGTYEQYF
TGTGCCAGCAGACTAGCGGGGGGGACCTACGAGCAGTACTTC
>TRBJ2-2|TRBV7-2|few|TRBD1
CASSSPRGTGGWGGELFF
TGTGCCAGCAGCTCGCCCCGGGGGACAGGGGGCTGGGGCGGGGAGCTGTTTTTT
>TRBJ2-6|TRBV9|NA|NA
CASSVDPSGANVLTF
TGTGCCAGCAGCGTAGACCCCTCTGGGGCCAACGTCCTGACTTTC
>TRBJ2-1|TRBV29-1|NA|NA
CSSSTAYEQFF
TGCAGCTCCTCCACGGCATATGAGCAGTTCTTC
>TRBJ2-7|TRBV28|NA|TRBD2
CASSSPGLAAYEQYF
TGTGCCAGCAGTTCTCCGGGACTAGCCGCCTACGAGCAGTACTTC
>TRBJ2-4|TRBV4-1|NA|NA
CASSQDGAGRNIQYF
TGCGCCAGCAGCCAAGATGGGGCAGGGCGAAACATTCAGTACTTC
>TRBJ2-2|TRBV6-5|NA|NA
CASSPPGFTGELFF
TGTGCCAGCAGCCCCCCTGGATTCACCGGGGAGCTGTTTTTT
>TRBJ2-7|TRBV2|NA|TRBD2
CASRNGLAGAYEQYF
TGTGCCAGCAGGAACGGACTAGCGGGAGCCTACGAGCAGTACTTC
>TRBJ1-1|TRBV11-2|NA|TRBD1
CASSPRTGGMGTEAFF
TGTGCCAGCAGCCCTCGGACAGGGGGAATGGGCACTGAAGCTTTCTTT
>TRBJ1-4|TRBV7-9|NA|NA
CASSPVGEKLFF
TGTGCCAGCAGCCCGGTGGGCGAAAAACTGTTTTTT
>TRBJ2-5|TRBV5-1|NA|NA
CASTTTGARETQYF
TGCGCCAGCACCACCACTGGAGCAAGAGAGACCCAGTACTTC